What follows are 20 T cell receptor beta chains derived from one specimen sequenced in a study of spatial heterogeneity in lung cancer. Time point here: sample taken at primary tumor resection. Whole RNA came from tumor, nontumor lung or frozen PBMC and was sequenced without being sorted. TCRdb reprocessed the 5' RACE reads via MiXCR and lists one record per CDR3 protein. The table lists tens of thousands of distinct CDR3 sequences, approximately 20% of them singletons. This specimen was PBMCs, taken at surgery. The receptors were gathered from a male donor with early-stage non-small cell lung cancer.

V and J are TRBV20-1 and TRBJ1-1; weak D call: TRBD1 (5 bases). This CDR3 region has 16 residues. Trimming left V 6 bases short and J 0 bases short, with 20 bases between. Looked up from germline, CDR1 is DFQATT and CDR2 is SNEGSKA (reference sequence). CDR3 nucleotide sequence: TGCAGTGCACCCCCTCCGGGACGGAGTATGAACACTGAAGCTTTCTTT. Amino acids: CSAPPPGRSMNTEAFF.

The rearrangement joins TRBV19 to TRBJ2-1; 8 bases map to TRBD1. J was trimmed by 0 bases and V by 5 bases; bases with no gene match: 6. This CDR3 comprises 16 residues. Germline V CDR1 and CDR2: LNHDA, SQIVND (reference sequence). The CDR3 region has the DNA TGTGCCAGTAGTCCTCAGGGGGCGCTCTCCTACAATGAGCAGTTCTTC. Protein product: CASSPQGALSYNEQFF. The full variable domain, in which reference TRBV19 and TRBJ2-1 provide the parts outside the CDR3, is DGGITQSPKYLFRKEGQNVTLSCEQNLNHDAMYWYRQDPGQGLRLIYYSQIVNDFQKGDIAEGYSVSREKKESFPLTVTSAQKNPTAFYLCASSPQGALSYNEQFFGPGTRLTVL.

This clonotype was seen a handful of times. The V and J genes are TRBV7-8 and TRBJ2-7; 8 bases are a match to TRBD2. CDR1 is SGHVS and CDR2 is FQNEAQ in the germline V gene. CDR3 size: 15 residues. The ends lost 5 bases at V and 2 bases at J; junction bases unmatched: 8. The CDR3 DNA reads TGTGCCAGCAGCCCGACGAGCGGGGGAGCCTACGAGCAGTACTTC. This codes for CASSPTSGGAYEQYF.

This clonotype appeared many times. In DNA, the CDR3 is TGCAGTGCTACAGGGTTGGGGTCAGGGGAAGACCTCTACGAGCAGTACTTC. Translated: CSATGLGSGEDLYEQYF. V gene TRBV20-1 combines with J gene TRBJ2-7, with D maybe TRBD1 (6 bases). Per germline, CDR1 DFQATT and CDR2 SNEGSKA (reference sequence). V shed 4 bases and J shed 3 bases, with 25 bases lying between them. The CDR3 has 17 amino acids.

The sample holds a few counts of this clonotype. The chain uses TRBV29-1 and TRBJ1-4; 7 nucleotides line up with TRBD1. Germline V gives CDR1 SQVTM, CDR2 ANQGSEA. This CDR3 contains 14 residues. The junction had 14 bases not matched to a gene; V was cut back by 5 bases and J by 11 bases. In nucleotides, the CDR3 is TGCAGCGTTATCTCAGACAGGGCGCGAGGCAAACTGTTTTTT. Residues: CSVISDRARGKLFF.

This clonotype occurred many times. V is TRBV10-3 and J is TRBJ1-1; D unresolved. V was cut by 3 bases and J by 1 base, with 9 bases left in between. The CDR3 contains 14 residues. The germline V gene has CDR1 ENHRY and CDR2 SYGVKD. The chain's CDR3 is CAISDGLANTEAFF. The CDR3 nucleotides are TGTGCCATCAGTGACGGGTTAGCGAACACTGAAGCTTTCTTT.

This clonotype was recorded a few times. The V and J genes are TRBV4-3 and TRBJ2-3; a possible D gene is TRBD1 (6 bases). This CDR3 is 14 amino acids long. Germline V gene data show CDR1 as LGHNA and CDR2 as YSLEER. V lost 5 bases and J 4 bases, leaving 13 bases between the germline ends. In DNA, the CDR3 is TGCGCCAGCAGCAAGGGGGTCAAGGCAGATACGCAGTATTTT. Translating gives CASSKGVKADTQYF.

On this clonotype: Just one base apart from a much larger clone, this may be a read error. CDR3: CVSSLAPDTQYF. In nucleotides, the CDR3 is TGTGTCAGCAGCTTAGCGCCAGATACGCAGTATTTT. This chain joins TRBV7-9 and TRBJ2-3; D perhaps matches TRBD2 (5 bases). This CDR3 region has 12 residues. Germline CDR1 SEHNR, CDR2 FQNEAQ (reference sequence).

The chain employs TRBV5-1 and TRBJ2-2, with 8 bases fitting TRBD1. J was trimmed by 4 bases and V by 4 bases; bases with no gene match: 6. Germline V gives CDR1 SGHRS, CDR2 YFSETQ. The CDR3 totals 15 residues. CDR3 nucleotides: TGCGCCAGCAGCCTTAGACAGGGGACCACCGGGGAGCTGTTTTTT. This translates into CASSLRQGTTGELFF.

The genes are TRBV3-1 and TRBJ2-2; the match to TRBD2 covers 11 bases. J lost 1 base, V lost 6 bases, and 4 bases had no gene match. This CDR3 region has 16 residues. The germline V gene has CDR1 LGHDT and CDR2 YNNKEL (reference sequence). CDR3 in amino acids: CASRPTSGRNTGELFF. For the CDR3, the DNA is TGTGCCAGCAGGCCCACTAGCGGGAGGAACACCGGGGAGCTGTTTTTT.

This clonotype has more than one count but fewer than ten. The chain's CDR3 is CASSRTGKETQYF. The CDR3 DNA reads as TGTGCCAGTAGTCGGACAGGGAAAGAGACCCAGTACTTC. V usage is TRBV19 and J usage is TRBJ2-5; 8 nucleotides agree with TRBD1. The germline CDR1 and CDR2 sequences are LNHDA and SQIVND (reference sequence). This CDR3 has 13 residues. J gave up 3 bases and V 5 bases, and 2 bases lay outside the gene matches.

The table lists this clonotype with many counts. The J gene is TRBJ1-3, the V gene TRBV5-6; TRBD1 aligns across 10 bases. The length of the CDR3 is 15 residues. Germline V gives CDR1 SGHDT, CDR2 YYEEEE. The junction had 4 bases not matched to a gene; V was cut back by 5 bases and J by 2 bases. The CDR3 coding sequence is TGTGCCAGCAGGAGGACAGGGGGAACTGGAAACACCATATATTTT. Its protein is CASRRTGGTGNTIYF.

This clonotype was seen a handful of times. The chain couples TRBV5-6 to TRBJ2-2; unclear D gene. CDR1 is SGHDT, CDR2 YYEEEE, per germline. CDR3 length: 16 amino acids. The ends were cut back, 0 bases at V and 0 bases at J, with 9 bases in the middle. CDR3 region: CASSLGPFANTGELFF. In DNA, the CDR3 is TGTGCCAGCAGCTTGGGCCCGTTCGCGAACACCGGGGAGCTGTTTTTT.

The V call is TRBV28, the J call TRBJ2-7; possible D gene TRBD1, 5 bases. The germline V and J ends were trimmed by 2 bases and 2 bases, with 13 bases remaining between them. Germline loops: CDR1 MDHEN, CDR2 SYDVKM. The CDR3 consists of 15 residues. The CDR3 sequence is CASSLGHSTAYEQYF. CDR3 DNA: TGTGCCAGCAGTTTAGGACACTCGACCGCCTACGAGCAGTACTTC.

This clonotype has at least ten counts. The chain combines TRBV5-1 with TRBJ2-7; D possibly uses TRBD1 or TRBD2 (5 bases each). This CDR3 comprises 15 residues. Germline CDR1 reads SGHRS; CDR2 reads YFSETQ. V was cut by 0 bases and J by 2 bases, with 12 bases left in between. CDR3 sequence: CASSLEWDGPYEQYF. The CDR3 region has the DNA TGCGCCAGCAGCTTGGAGTGGGACGGACCCTACGAGCAGTACTTC.

In its sample, this clonotype was seen many times. The rearrangement links TRBV15 to TRBJ2-1; 10 nucleotides align to TRBD1. Germline V gene lookup returns CDR1 LNHNV and CDR2 YYDKDF (reference sequence). This CDR3 region has 19 residues. The trim removed 1 base at V and 0 bases at J, leaving 9 bases unmatched. The chain's CDR3 is CATSRARDRGRSSYNEQFF. CDR3 sequence (DNA): TGTGCCACCAGCAGAGCTAGGGACAGGGGCCGGTCCTCCTACAATGAGCAGTTCTTC.

This clonotype was counted ten times or more. The junction departs from germline at one end; a sequencing error may be responsible. The chain combines TRBV7-7 with TRBJ2-5; TRBD1 agrees at 8 bases. The CDR3 is 13 residues long. CDR1 and CDR2 (germline): SSHAT, FNYEAQ (reference sequence). For the CDR3, the DNA is TGTGCTAGCACCCTGGGACAGGAAGGGACCCAGTACTTC. This sequence encodes CASTLGQEGTQYF.

This clonotype was counted only a few times. This chain links TRBV20-1 with TRBJ2-1, with 9 positions matching TRBD2. The CDR3 runs to 15 residues. Germline CDR1 is DFQATT and CDR2 is SNEGSKA (reference sequence). V shed 3 bases, J shed 4 bases, and the junction held 7 bases outside the gene matches. The CDR3 nucleotides are TGCAGTGCTAGCTTGCTAGCGGGAATTTACAATGAGCAGTTCTTC. Translated: CSASLLAGIYNEQFF.

In its sample, this clonotype was seen a few times. Its ends do not fully match the called genes, so a read error is possible. The rearrangement links TRBV18 to TRBJ1-2, with 7 bases fitting TRBD1. Germline V gene lookup returns CDR1 KGHSH and CDR2 LQKENI. The CDR3 has 14 residues. This CDR3 reads CASSAPGQIRGYTF. The CDR3 region has the DNA TGTGCCAGCTCAGCACCGGGACAGATTCGTGGCTACACCTTC.

This clonotype has just a few counts. The chain combines TRBV2 with TRBJ2-1; 7 nucleotides line up with TRBD1. With V trimmed by 6 bases and J by 12 bases, 8 bases remained unmatched. From germline, CDR1 is SNHLY and CDR2 FYNNEI. The CDR3 extends over 12 amino acids. The CDR3 DNA follows: TGTGCCAGCAGATACGACAGGGATCCGCAGTTCTTC. Protein: CASRYDRDPQFF.